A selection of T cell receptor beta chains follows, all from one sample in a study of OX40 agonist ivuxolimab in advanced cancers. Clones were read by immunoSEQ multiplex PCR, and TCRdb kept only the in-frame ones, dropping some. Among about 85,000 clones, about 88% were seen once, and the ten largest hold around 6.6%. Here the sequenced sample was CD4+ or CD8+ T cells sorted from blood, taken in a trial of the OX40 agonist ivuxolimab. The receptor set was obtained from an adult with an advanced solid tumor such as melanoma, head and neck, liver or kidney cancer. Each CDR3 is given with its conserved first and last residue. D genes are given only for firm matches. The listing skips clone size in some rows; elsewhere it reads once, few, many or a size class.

cdr3_nt: TGTGCCAGCAGCTTACCAGGAATTAGCTCCTACGAGCAGTACTTC
cdr3_aa: CASSLPGISSYEQYF
j_call: TRBJ2-7
clone_size: -
v_call: TRBV7-2
d_call: -

cdr3_nt: TGCGCCAGCGGATGGGGCAATGAGCAGTTCTTC
cdr3_aa: CASGWGNEQFF
j_call: TRBJ2-1
clone_size: -
v_call: TRBV5-1
d_call: -

cdr3_nt: TGCGCCAGCAGCCAAGACTCTAGTTACTACAACTACGAGCAGTACTTC
cdr3_aa: CASSQDSSYYNYEQYF
j_call: TRBJ2-7
clone_size: -
v_call: TRBV4-3
d_call: -

cdr3_nt: TGTGCCAGCAGGGGGGAGGCTGGAAACACCATATATTTT
cdr3_aa: CASRGEAGNTIYF
j_call: TRBJ1-3
clone_size: -
v_call: TRBV28
d_call: -

cdr3_nt: TGTGCCAGCAGCTTAGGGGCAGGGGCGGGAAGGGAAAAACTGTTTTTT
cdr3_aa: CASSLGAGAGREKLFF
j_call: TRBJ1-4
clone_size: -
v_call: TRBV11-2
d_call: -

cdr3_nt: TGTGCCAGCAGTCACGGAGCCAAAAACATTCAGTACTTC
cdr3_aa: CASSHGAKNIQYF
j_call: TRBJ2-4
clone_size: -
v_call: TRBV27
d_call: -

cdr3_nt: TGTGCCAGCAGTGAGACAGCTACTAGCGGCCTCTATGGCTACACCTTC
cdr3_aa: CASSETATSGLYGYTF
j_call: TRBJ1-2
clone_size: -
v_call: TRBV6-1
d_call: -

cdr3_nt: TGTGCCAGCAGCTTACCTCGGACTAGCGGGGGGGGTTACAATGAGCAGTTCTTC
cdr3_aa: CASSLPRTSGGGYNEQFF
j_call: TRBJ2-1
clone_size: -
v_call: TRBV7-9
d_call: TRBD2

cdr3_nt: TGTGCCACCAGCACTACGGGACGCGAGCAGTACTTC
cdr3_aa: CATSTTGREQYF
j_call: TRBJ2-7
clone_size: few
v_call: TRBV15
d_call: -

cdr3_nt: TGTGCCAGCAGCCCTAAACCGGAGGGCCGGAAAGAGACCCAGTACTTC
cdr3_aa: CASSPKPEGRKETQYF
j_call: TRBJ2-5
clone_size: once
v_call: TRBV27
d_call: -

cdr3_nt: TGCGCCAGCAGCCGAGGGCAGGATGGAAACACCATATATTTT
cdr3_aa: CASSRGQDGNTIYF
j_call: TRBJ1-3
clone_size: few
v_call: TRBV10-2
d_call: -

cdr3_nt: TGTGCCAGCTCACTAGCGGGGATGAAAGAGACCCAGTACTTC
cdr3_aa: CASSLAGMKETQYF
j_call: TRBJ2-5
clone_size: -
v_call: TRBV18
d_call: TRBD2

cdr3_nt: TGTGCCAGCTCACGGGAGGGCCGAAACACAGATACGCAGTATTTT
cdr3_aa: CASSREGRNTDTQYF
j_call: TRBJ2-3
clone_size: once
v_call: TRBV18
d_call: TRBD2

cdr3_nt: TGTGCCAGCAGTCCCGGGACAGGGGTTGGAGAGACCCAGTACTTC
cdr3_aa: CASSPGTGVGETQYF
j_call: TRBJ2-5
clone_size: -
v_call: TRBV11-2
d_call: TRBD1

cdr3_nt: TGTGCCAGCAGCTTAGAGGGAGAGAGGACCGGGGAGCTGTTTTTT
cdr3_aa: CASSLEGERTGELFF
j_call: TRBJ2-2
clone_size: -
v_call: TRBV11-1
d_call: -

cdr3_nt: TGTGCCACGGGACTAGCGGGCGCAGATACGCAGTATTTT
cdr3_aa: CATGLAGADTQYF
j_call: TRBJ2-3
clone_size: -
v_call: TRBV19
d_call: TRBD2

cdr3_nt: TGTGCCAGCAGTCGAGGACTAGCGGGGGGTTCGTTAACAGATACGCAGTATTTT
cdr3_aa: CASSRGLAGGSLTDTQYF
j_call: TRBJ2-3
clone_size: few
v_call: TRBV28
d_call: TRBD2

cdr3_nt: TGTGCCAGCAGCCCACCACAGGACCAAGAGACCCAGTACTTC
cdr3_aa: CASSPPQDQETQYF
j_call: TRBJ2-5
clone_size: -
v_call: TRBV7-3
d_call: -

cdr3_nt: TGTGCCAGCAGCTTAGGCCCTGGAAACACCATATATTTT
cdr3_aa: CASSLGPGNTIYF
j_call: TRBJ1-3
clone_size: -
v_call: TRBV7-9
d_call: -

cdr3_nt: TGCGCCAGCAGCGACACCGGGACAGTCAACATTCAGTACTTC
cdr3_aa: CASSDTGTVNIQYF
j_call: TRBJ2-4
clone_size: -
v_call: TRBV5-1
d_call: TRBD1

cdr3_nt: TGTGCCAGCAGTGGACCGGCGTGGGTGGGCTGGAGGCAGGGAAGCTACACCTTC
cdr3_aa: CASSGPAWVGWRQGSYTF
j_call: TRBJ1-2
clone_size: -
v_call: TRBV28
d_call: -

cdr3_nt: TGTGCCAGCAGCTCTCCGGGACAAAGGCAGTACTTC
cdr3_aa: CASSSPGQRQYF
j_call: TRBJ2-7
clone_size: -
v_call: TRBV7-2
d_call: -

cdr3_nt: TGTGCCAGCACCTCCGCGGACCTCCCCTCTGGAAACACCATATATTTT
cdr3_aa: CASTSADLPSGNTIYF
j_call: TRBJ1-3
clone_size: few
v_call: TRBV28
d_call: -

cdr3_nt: TGTGCCAGCAGCTTGTTCGGTGGCTACACCTTC
cdr3_aa: CASSLFGGYTF
j_call: TRBJ1-2
clone_size: -
v_call: TRBV5-6
d_call: -

cdr3_nt: TGTGCCAGCAGCGTCCGCCTCTCGGGGACGGAGGAGACCCAGTACTTC
cdr3_aa: CASSVRLSGTEETQYF
j_call: TRBJ2-5
clone_size: -
v_call: TRBV9
d_call: -

cdr3_nt: TGTGCCAGCAGCCCGGGACTCCTGAGCTCTGGAAACACCATATATTTT
cdr3_aa: CASSPGLLSSGNTIYF
j_call: TRBJ1-3
clone_size: -
v_call: TRBV7-2
d_call: -

cdr3_nt: TGTGCCAGCAGCGGCGGACAGGGCGACTATGGCTACACCTTC
cdr3_aa: CASSGGQGDYGYTF
j_call: TRBJ1-2
clone_size: -
v_call: TRBV7-8
d_call: TRBD1

cdr3_nt: TGTGCCAGCAGCACGAGCTCCTACGAGCAGTACTTC
cdr3_aa: CASSTSSYEQYF
j_call: TRBJ2-7
clone_size: -
v_call: TRBV9
d_call: -

cdr3_nt: TGTGCCAGCAGCATGACAGGGAAAGGGCAAAATCAGCCCCAGCATTTT
cdr3_aa: CASSMTGKGQNQPQHF
j_call: TRBJ1-5
clone_size: -
v_call: TRBV5-4
d_call: TRBD1

cdr3_nt: TGCGCCAGCAGCTTGGCCCCTTCGAGAGGGCAAGAGACCCAGTACTTC
cdr3_aa: CASSLAPSRGQETQYF
j_call: TRBJ2-5
clone_size: -
v_call: TRBV5-1
d_call: -

cdr3_nt: TGCGCCAGCAGCTGGGGGAATGAGCAGTTCTTC
cdr3_aa: CASSWGNEQFF
j_call: TRBJ2-1
clone_size: -
v_call: TRBV5-1
d_call: -

cdr3_nt: TGTGCCAGCAGCGCTAAAGTGGGGGGGCTTAGGGATGAGCAGTTCTTC
cdr3_aa: CASSAKVGGLRDEQFF
j_call: TRBJ2-1
clone_size: -
v_call: TRBV7-9
d_call: -

cdr3_nt: TGTGCCAGTACCCCAGCGGCGAACTCCTACAATGAGCAGTTCTTC
cdr3_aa: CASTPAANSYNEQFF
j_call: TRBJ2-1
clone_size: few
v_call: TRBV19
d_call: -

cdr3_nt: TGTGCCAGCAGGGGACAGGCCTACGAGCAGTACTTC
cdr3_aa: CASRGQAYEQYF
j_call: TRBJ2-7
clone_size: -
v_call: TRBV14
d_call: TRBD1

cdr3_nt: TGTGCCAGCAGTTTCTCAGTTAATCAGCCCCAGCATTTT
cdr3_aa: CASSFSVNQPQHF
j_call: TRBJ1-5
clone_size: -
v_call: TRBV27
d_call: -

cdr3_nt: TGTGCCACCGGGGAGAGGGTGCTGGGTGGGCCCCAGCATTTT
cdr3_aa: CATGERVLGGPQHF
j_call: TRBJ1-5
clone_size: -
v_call: TRBV15
d_call: -

cdr3_nt: TGCGCCAGCAGTGAGTCTTTCGGGGATCAGCCCCAGCATTTT
cdr3_aa: CASSESFGDQPQHF
j_call: TRBJ1-5
clone_size: -
v_call: TRBV10-1
d_call: -

cdr3_nt: TGTGCCAGCAGCTTAATAGACAGGGGGACCTACAATGAGCAGTTCTTC
cdr3_aa: CASSLIDRGTYNEQFF
j_call: TRBJ2-1
clone_size: -
v_call: TRBV11-2
d_call: TRBD1

cdr3_nt: TGTGCCAGCTCCCCTGGGACATCGACTAATGAAAAACTGTTTTTT
cdr3_aa: CASSPGTSTNEKLFF
j_call: TRBJ1-4
clone_size: -
v_call: TRBV18
d_call: -

cdr3_nt: TGTGCCAGCAGCCTAAGTCCAGGGGGCGGGTCGAGCTACACCTTC
cdr3_aa: CASSLSPGGGSSYTF
j_call: TRBJ1-2
clone_size: -
v_call: TRBV11-3
d_call: TRBD1